A single sample gave rise to the 6 T cell receptor beta chains below, sequenced in a study of shared clonotypes between healthy human individuals. TCRdb's copy holds only in-frame clones and misses some; the assay was immunoSEQ multiplex PCR. The sample shows about 100,000 clones, about 66% of them seen only once. Specimen: memory CD8+ T cells sorted from blood. This sample's subset: CD45RO+ cells pooled with CCR7-negative TemRA cells. These receptor sequences come from a woman aged 25 to 39 in good health.

The V call is TRBV5-1, the J call TRBJ2-3; possible D gene TRBD2, 5 bases. Germline CDR1 reads SGHRS; CDR2 reads YFSETQ. The CDR3 is made up of 17 amino acids. Trimming removed 4 bases from V and 3 bases from J, with 21 bases in between. The CDR3 loop reads CASSQPCRETATDTQYF. The CDR3 DNA follows: TGCGCCAGCAGCCAACCTTGCCGGGAAACGGCGACAGATACGCAGTATTTT. Full variable domain (missing parts from reference TRBV5-1 and TRBJ2-3): KAGVTQTPRYLIKTRGQQVTLSCSPISGHRSVSWYQQTPGQGLQFLFEYFSETQRNKGNFPGRFSGRQFSNSRSEMNVSTLELGDSALYLCASSQPCRETATDTQYFGPGTRLTVL.

With regard to this clone: This may arise from a read error, as a much more abundant clone is one base away. V and J are TRBV6-1 and TRBJ2-6; D remains ambiguous. This CDR3 has 15 residues. Germline lookup yields CDR1 MNHNS and CDR2 SASEGT. The V end lost 4 bases, the J end lost 0 bases, and 7 bases lay between the germline ends. The CDR3 nucleotides are TGTGCCAGCAGTGCCCAGAGCTCTGGGGCCAACGTCCTGACTTTC. It specifies CASSAQSSGANVLTF.

The chain is built from TRBV27 and TRBJ1-5; no firm D call. Trimming removed 2 bases at V and 5 bases at J, with 10 bases between. The CDR3 has 14 residues. Germline values: CDR1 MNHEY, CDR2 SMNVEV (reference sequence). The CDR3 sequence is CASSLHGNDQPQHF. The CDR3 DNA reads as TGTGCCAGCAGTTTACATGGGAACGATCAGCCCCAGCATTTT.

The rearrangement uses TRBV6-4 and TRBJ1-5; the D is unclear. Trimming shortened V by 5 bases and J by 0 bases, and 11 bases separated the two germline ends. Germline V gives CDR1 MRHNA, CDR2 SNTAGT. The CDR3 sequence is 15 residues long. CDR3 amino acids: CASSLVADSNQPQHF. DNA of the CDR3: TGTGCCAGCAGTTTGGTAGCGGATAGCAATCAGCCCCAGCATTTT.

The chain combines TRBV6-1 with TRBJ1-5; a possible D gene is TRBD1 (6 bases). With 7 bases removed from V and 6 bases from J, the gap between germline ends came to 13 bases. Germline V gene sequence: CDR1 MNHNS, CDR2 SASEGT. The CDR3 runs to 13 residues. The CDR3 DNA reads TGTGCCAGCAAACAGGGCGAGAGTCAGCCCCAGCATTTT. Amino acid sequence: CASKQGESQPQHF.

The CDR3 sequence is CASSLKDRGRESAQETQYF. Written as DNA, the CDR3 is TGTGCCAGCAGTTTAAAGGACAGGGGTCGGGAGAGCGCACAAGAGACCCAGTACTTC. V is TRBV28 and J is TRBJ2-5; 9 bases align to TRBD1. Losses at the gene ends were 2 bases for V and 2 bases for J; bases not matched to a gene: 15. Per germline, CDR1 MDHEN and CDR2 SYDVKM. The CDR3 has 19 amino acids.